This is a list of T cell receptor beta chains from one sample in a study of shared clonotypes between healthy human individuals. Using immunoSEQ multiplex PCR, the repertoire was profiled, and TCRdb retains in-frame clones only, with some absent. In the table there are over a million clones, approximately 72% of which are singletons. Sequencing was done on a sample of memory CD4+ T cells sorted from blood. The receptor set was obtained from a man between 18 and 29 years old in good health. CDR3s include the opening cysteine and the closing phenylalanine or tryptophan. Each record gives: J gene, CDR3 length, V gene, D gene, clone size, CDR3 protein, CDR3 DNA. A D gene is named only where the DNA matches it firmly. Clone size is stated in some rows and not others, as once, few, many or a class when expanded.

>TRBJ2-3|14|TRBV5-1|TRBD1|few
CASSSGTATDTQYF
TGCGCCAGCAGCTCCGGGACAGCCACAGATACGCAGTATTTT
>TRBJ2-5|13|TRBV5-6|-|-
CASSLYQQETQYF
TGTGCCAGCAGCTTGTATCAGCAAGAGACCCAGTACTTC
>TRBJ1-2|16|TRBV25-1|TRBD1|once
CASRGVGGKSNYGYTF
TGTGCCAGCAGGGGAGTAGGGGGCAAGAGTAACTATGGCTACACCTTC
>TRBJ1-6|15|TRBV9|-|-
CASSVGGGYNSPLHF
TGTGCCAGCAGCGTAGGTGGGGGCTATAATTCACCCCTCCACTTT
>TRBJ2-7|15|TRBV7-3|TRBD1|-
CASSFRDRGSYEQYF
TGTGCCAGCAGCTTCCGGGACAGGGGGTCCTACGAGCAGTACTTC
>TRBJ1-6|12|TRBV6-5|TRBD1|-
CASGSGGSPLHF
TGTGCCAGCGGTTCAGGGGGCTCACCCCTCCACTTT
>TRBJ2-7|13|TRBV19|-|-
CASSARRTYEQYF
TGTGCCAGTAGTGCCCGACGGACCTACGAGCAGTACTTC
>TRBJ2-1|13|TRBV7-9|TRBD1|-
CASSPTGDDEQFF
TGTGCCAGCAGCCCGACAGGGGACGATGAGCAGTTCTTC
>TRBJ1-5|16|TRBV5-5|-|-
CASSFSGAPSNQPQHF
TGTGCCAGCAGCTTTTCGGGGGCGCCTAGCAATCAGCCCCAGCATTTT
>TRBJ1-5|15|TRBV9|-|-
CASSVGSESNQPQHF
TGTGCCAGCAGCGTTGGGTCGGAGAGCAATCAGCCCCAGCATTTT
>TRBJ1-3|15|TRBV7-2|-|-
CASSLEGRAGNTIYF
TGTGCCAGCAGCTTAGAAGGGAGAGCTGGAAACACCATATATTTT
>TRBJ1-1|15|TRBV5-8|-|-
CASTPEGRGNTEAFF
TGTGCCAGCACCCCCGAGGGCAGGGGGAACACTGAAGCTTTCTTT
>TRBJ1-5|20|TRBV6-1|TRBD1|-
CASSEAPTGSPHYSNQPQHF
TGTGCCAGCAGTGAAGCCCCGACAGGGAGCCCTCACTATAGCAATCAGCCCCAGCATTTT
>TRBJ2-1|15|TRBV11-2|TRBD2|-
CASSFGSGTYNEQFF
TGTGCCAGCAGTTTTGGCAGCGGGACTTACAATGAGCAGTTCTTC
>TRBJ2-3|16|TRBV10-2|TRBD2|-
CASSDGTSESLTTQYF
TGCGCCAGCAGTGATGGGACTAGCGAGTCTCTTACTACGCAGTATTTT
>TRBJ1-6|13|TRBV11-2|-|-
CASSSHPPSPLHF
TGTGCCAGCAGCTCCCACCCGCCTTCACCCCTCCACTTT
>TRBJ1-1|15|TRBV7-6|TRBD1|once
CASSFDRGGLTEAFF
TGTGCCAGCAGCTTCGACAGGGGTGGTCTAACTGAAGCTTTCTTT
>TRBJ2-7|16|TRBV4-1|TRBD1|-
CASSQDPTGGPYEQYF
TGCGCCAGCAGCCAAGATCCAACAGGGGGTCCCTACGAGCAGTACTTC
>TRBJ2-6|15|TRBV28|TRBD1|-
CASSPTGAGANVLTF
TGTGCCAGCAGTCCCACAGGGGCTGGGGCCAACGTCCTGACTTTC
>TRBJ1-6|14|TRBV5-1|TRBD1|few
CASSWDSHNSPLHF
TGCGCCAGCAGCTGGGACAGTCATAATTCACCCCTCCACTTT
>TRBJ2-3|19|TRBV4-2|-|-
CASSQGGTGSGPRRDTQYF
TGTGCCAGCAGCCAGGGAGGCACAGGGAGCGGGCCAAGAAGAGATACGCAGTATTTT
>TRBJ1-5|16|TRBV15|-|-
CATSPEEFTALQPQHF
TGTGCCACCAGCCCCGAGGAGTTCACAGCACTTCAGCCCCAGCATTTT
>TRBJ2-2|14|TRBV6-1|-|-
CASSDRLGTGELFF
TGTGCCAGCAGTGACAGGTTGGGCACCGGGGAGCTGTTTTTT
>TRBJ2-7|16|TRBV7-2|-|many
CASSLVGTGKLYEQYF
TGTGCCAGCAGCTTAGTCGGTACAGGAAAACTCTACGAGCAGTACTTC
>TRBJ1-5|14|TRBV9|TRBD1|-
CASSRTGNNQPQHF
TGTGCCAGCAGCCGGACAGGGAATAATCAGCCCCAGCATTTT
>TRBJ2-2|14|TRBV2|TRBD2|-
CASSATGGIGELFF
TGTGCCAGCAGTGCGACGGGGGGTATCGGGGAGCTGTTTTTT
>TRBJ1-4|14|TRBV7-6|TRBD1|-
CASSLGTGREKLFF
TGTGCCAGCAGCCTAGGGACAGGGAGGGAAAAACTGTTTTTT
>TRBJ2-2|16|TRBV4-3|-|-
CASSQDWDGYTGELFF
TGCGCCAGCAGCCAAGACTGGGACGGGTACACCGGGGAGCTGTTTTTT
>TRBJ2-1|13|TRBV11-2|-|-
CASSLSGLGEQFF
TGTGCCAGCAGCTTATCAGGGCTAGGTGAGCAGTTCTTC
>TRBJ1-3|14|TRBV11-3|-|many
CASSPRGTGNTIYF
TGTGCCAGCAGCCCCAGGGGTACTGGAAACACCATATATTTT
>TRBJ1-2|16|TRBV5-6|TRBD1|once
CASSLDRGFQGYGYTF
TGTGCCAGCAGCTTGGACAGGGGCTTCCAGGGCTATGGCTACACCTTC
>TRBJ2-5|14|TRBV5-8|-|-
CASSSGGVLETQYF
TGTGCCAGCAGCTCCGGCGGGGTTCTGGAGACCCAGTACTTC
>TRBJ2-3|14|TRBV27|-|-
CASSGPGAGDTQYF
TGTGCCAGCAGTGGTCCGGGGGCGGGAGATACGCAGTATTTT
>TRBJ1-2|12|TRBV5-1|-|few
CASSWNGDGYTF
TGCGCCAGCAGCTGGAATGGTGACGGCTACACCTTC
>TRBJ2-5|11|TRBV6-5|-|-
CASRIKETQYF
TGTGCCAGCAGGATCAAAGAGACCCAGTACTTC
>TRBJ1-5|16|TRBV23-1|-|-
CASSQIWVNSNQPQHF
TGCGCCAGCAGTCAAATCTGGGTTAATAGCAATCAGCCCCAGCATTTT
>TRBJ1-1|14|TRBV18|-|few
CASSPNGGGTEAFF
TGTGCCAGCTCCCCCAACGGGGGGGGAACTGAAGCTTTCTTT
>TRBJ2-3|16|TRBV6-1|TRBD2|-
CASSGPSGGAAGTQYF
TGTGCCAGCAGTGGCCCTAGCGGGGGGGCGGCAGGGACGCAGTATTTT
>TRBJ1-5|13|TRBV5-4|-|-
CASSLDESQPQHF
TGTGCCAGCAGCTTGGACGAGAGTCAGCCCCAGCATTTT
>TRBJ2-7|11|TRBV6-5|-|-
CASSTSYEQYF
TGTGCCAGCAGTACCTCTTACGAGCAGTACTTC
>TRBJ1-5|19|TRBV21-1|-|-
CARRSAAGTGTHSNQPQHF
TGTGCCAGGCGATCAGCAGCCGGGACAGGGACTCATAGCAATCAGCCCCAGCATTTT
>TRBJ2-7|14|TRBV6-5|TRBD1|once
CATSGNVGTDEQYF
TGTGCCACCAGTGGGAACGTTGGGACAGACGAGCAGTACTTC
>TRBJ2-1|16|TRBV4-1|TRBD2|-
CASSQDSWREEGEQFF
TGCGCCAGCAGCCAAGATAGCTGGCGGGAGGAAGGTGAGCAGTTCTTC
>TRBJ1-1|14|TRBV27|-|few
CASSLFRGRTEAFF
-
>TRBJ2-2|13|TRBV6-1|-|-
CASSEVRAGELFF
TGTGCCAGCAGTGAAGTGAGGGCCGGGGAGCTGTTTTTT
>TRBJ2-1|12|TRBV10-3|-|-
CASSQGDNEQFF
TGTGCCAGCTCCCAGGGCGACAATGAGCAGTTCTTC